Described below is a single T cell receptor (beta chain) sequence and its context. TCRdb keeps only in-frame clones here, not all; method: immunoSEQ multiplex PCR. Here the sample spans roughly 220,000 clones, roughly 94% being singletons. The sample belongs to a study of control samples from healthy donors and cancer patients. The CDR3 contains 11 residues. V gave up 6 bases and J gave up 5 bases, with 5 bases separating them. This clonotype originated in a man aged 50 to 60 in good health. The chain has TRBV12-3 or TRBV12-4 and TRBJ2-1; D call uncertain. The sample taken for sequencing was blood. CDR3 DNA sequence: TGTGCCAGCAGCTCTCACAATGAGCAGTTCTTC. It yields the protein CASSSHNEQFF.